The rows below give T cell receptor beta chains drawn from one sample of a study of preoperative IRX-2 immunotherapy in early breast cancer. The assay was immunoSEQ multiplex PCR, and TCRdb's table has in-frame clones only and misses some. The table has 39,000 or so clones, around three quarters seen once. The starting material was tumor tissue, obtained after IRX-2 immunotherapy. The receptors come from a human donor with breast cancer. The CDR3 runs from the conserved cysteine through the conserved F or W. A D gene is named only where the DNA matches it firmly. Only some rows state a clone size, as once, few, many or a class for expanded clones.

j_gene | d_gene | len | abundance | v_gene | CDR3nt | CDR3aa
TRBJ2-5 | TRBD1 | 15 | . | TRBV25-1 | TGTGCCAGCCAACGTCCCGGGACAGGTGGGGAGACCCAGTACTTC | CASQRPGTGGETQYF
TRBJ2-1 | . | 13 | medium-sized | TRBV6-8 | TGTGCCAGCAGTTACTCGGGCAGCGATGAGCAGTTCTTC | CASSYSGSDEQFF
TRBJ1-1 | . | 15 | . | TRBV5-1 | TGCGCCAGCAGCCCGGGAGGGACACAGAACACTGAAGCTTTCTTT | CASSPGGTQNTEAFF
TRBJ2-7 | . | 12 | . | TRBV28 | TGTGCCAGCAGTATCCCGTTATACGAGCAGTACTTC | CASSIPLYEQYF
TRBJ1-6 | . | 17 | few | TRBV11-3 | TGTGCCAGCAGCTTACGTTCCCAATCGATTTACTATTCACCCCTCCACTTT | CASSLRSQSIYYSPLHF
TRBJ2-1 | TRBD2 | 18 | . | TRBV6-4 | TGTGCCAGCACTATGGGACTAGCGGGAGCGAGATCCTACAATGAGCAGTTCTTC | CASTMGLAGARSYNEQFF
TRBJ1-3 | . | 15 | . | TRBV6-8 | TGTGCCAGCACCTTAGACGTCTCCTCTGGAAACACCATATATTTT | CASTLDVSSGNTIYF
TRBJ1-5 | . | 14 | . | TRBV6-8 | TGTGCCAGCAGTGAGTTAGGGTCGAATCAGCCCCAGCATTTT | CASSELGSNQPQHF
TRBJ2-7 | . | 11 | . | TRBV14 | TGTGCCAGCAGCCTGGTTGGCGAGCAGTACTTC | CASSLVGEQYF
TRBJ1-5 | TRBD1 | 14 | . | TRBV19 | TGTGCCAGTAGTAACCAACAGGGGTTACAGCCCCAGCATTTT | CASSNQQGLQPQHF
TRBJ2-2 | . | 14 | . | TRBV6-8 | TGTGCCAGCATTCCGGGGACCTTTACCGGGGAGCTGTTTTTT | CASIPGTFTGELFF
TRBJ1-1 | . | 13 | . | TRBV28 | TGTGCCAGCAGCCCCTACAGGGTTAATGAAGCTTTCTTT | CASSPYRVNEAFF
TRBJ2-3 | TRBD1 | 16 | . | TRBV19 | TGTGCCAGTAGTCCCCGGACAGGGTTTGGGACAGATACGCAGTATTTT | CASSPRTGFGTDTQYF
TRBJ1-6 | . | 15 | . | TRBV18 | TGTGCCAGCTCACCGATCGACAGCTATAATTCACCCCTCCACTTT | CASSPIDSYNSPLHF
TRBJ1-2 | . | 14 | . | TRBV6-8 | TGTGCCAGCACCTATGGGGGAACTAACTATGGCTACACCTTC | CASTYGGTNYGYTF
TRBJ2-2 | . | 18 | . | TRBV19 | TGTGCCTCGGCGGGACTCACTCTTGTCTCGTCAAACACCGGGGAGCTGTTTTTT | CASAGLTLVSSNTGELFF
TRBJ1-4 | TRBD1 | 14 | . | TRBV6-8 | TGTGCCAGCAGTAGGGGACAGGCGGGGGAAAAACTGTTTTTT | CASSRGQAGEKLFF
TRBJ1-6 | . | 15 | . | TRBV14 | TGTGCCAGCAGCCAATACCCCCCGGGGGATTCACCCCTCCACTTT | CASSQYPPGDSPLHF
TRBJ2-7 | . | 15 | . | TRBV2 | TGTGCCATCTCCGGGACCGCAAAAAGCTCCTACGAGCAGTACTTC | CAISGTAKSSYEQYF
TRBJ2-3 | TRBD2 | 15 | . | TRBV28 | TGTGCCAGTAGTCGGACTAGCGGGTACTCTGATACGCAGTATTTT | CASSRTSGYSDTQYF
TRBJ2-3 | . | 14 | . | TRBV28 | TGTGCCAGCAGGAGCGGGTGGGTCACAGATACGCAGTATTTT | CASRSGWVTDTQYF
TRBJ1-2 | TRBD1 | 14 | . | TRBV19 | TGTGCCAGTATGTTAACCGGGACAGGTGATGGCTACACCTTC | CASMLTGTGDGYTF
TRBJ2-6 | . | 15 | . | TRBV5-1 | TGCGCCAGCAGCTTGGAAGGGGACGGGGCCAACGTCCTGACTTTC | CASSLEGDGANVLTF
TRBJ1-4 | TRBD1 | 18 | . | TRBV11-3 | TGTGCCAGCAGCCCCCTCCCCTCAGGGGGTCTAACTAATGAAAAACTGTTTTTT | CASSPLPSGGLTNEKLFF
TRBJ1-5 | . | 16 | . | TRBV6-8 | TGTGCCAGCAGTTATGGGGGTCTGGGGGGAGGACAGCCCCAGCATTTT | CASSYGGLGGGQPQHF
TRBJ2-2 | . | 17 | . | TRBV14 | TGTGCCAGCAGCTCAACCATTGGGACGCGTTACACCGGGGAGCTGTTTTTT | CASSSTIGTRYTGELFF
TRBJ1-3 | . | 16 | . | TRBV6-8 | TGTGCCAGCAGTGAGATGGGGGGCCGGTCTGGAAATACCATATATTTT | CASSEMGGRSGNTIYF